Listed below are T cell receptor beta chains from one sample, sequenced in a study of T cell responses to AZD1222 COVID-19 vaccine. Only in-frame clones appear in the TCRdb table, and some are missing; sequencing was by immunoSEQ multiplex PCR. The sample has fewer than 200,000 clones, 85% to 90% seen once. This specimen was peripheral blood, taken on day 0 of AZD1222 vaccination. These receptors all come from an adult in good health. The CDR3 runs from the conserved cysteine through the conserved F or W. The D gene is left open where the match is weak. Size is stated for part of the rows, as once, few or many counts, or as a class when the clone is expanded.

D gene: TRBD2
J gene: TRBJ2-1
clone size: -
V gene: TRBV2
CDR3 DNA: TGTGCCACTCGGGGACTAGCGGGAGGGCCGTCCGGCGATGAGCAGTTCTTC
CDR3 protein: CATRGLAGGPSGDEQFF

D gene: -
J gene: TRBJ2-3
clone size: -
V gene: TRBV18
CDR3 DNA: TGTGCCAGCTCACCAATCACAGATACGCAGTATTTT
CDR3 protein: CASSPITDTQYF

D gene: -
J gene: TRBJ2-2
clone size: -
V gene: TRBV7-9
CDR3 DNA: TGTGCCAGCAGCTTGACTACCACCGGGGAGCTGTTTTTT
CDR3 protein: CASSLTTTGELFF

D gene: -
J gene: TRBJ2-3
clone size: once
V gene: TRBV6-2/TRBV6-3
CDR3 DNA: TGTGCCAGCAGTCTCGCGGGGGATACGCAGTATTTT
CDR3 protein: CASSLAGDTQYF

D gene: TRBD1
J gene: TRBJ1-5
clone size: -
V gene: TRBV28
CDR3 DNA: TGTGCCAGCAGTTCCCTGGACAGGACTAATCAGCCCCAGCATTTT
CDR3 protein: CASSSLDRTNQPQHF

D gene: -
J gene: TRBJ1-1
clone size: -
V gene: TRBV18
CDR3 DNA: TGTGCCAGCTCGTCCCCGAACGATGAAGCTTTCTTT
CDR3 protein: CASSSPNDEAFF

D gene: TRBD1
J gene: TRBJ2-1
clone size: -
V gene: TRBV30
CDR3 DNA: TGTGCCTGCCCACCGGACAGGGGGCTTATTAATGAGCAGTTCTTC
CDR3 protein: CACPPDRGLINEQFF

D gene: -
J gene: TRBJ1-5
clone size: -
V gene: TRBV5-8
CDR3 DNA: TGTGCCAGCAGGAAGCTTGAGGGAACCCCCAATCAGCCCCAGCATTTT
CDR3 protein: CASRKLEGTPNQPQHF

D gene: TRBD2
J gene: TRBJ2-7
clone size: -
V gene: TRBV6-5
CDR3 DNA: TGTGCCAGCGGCCGGGAGGGACTAGCGCGCTACGAGCAGTACTTC
CDR3 protein: CASGREGLARYEQYF

D gene: -
J gene: TRBJ1-1
clone size: -
V gene: TRBV10-3
CDR3 DNA: TGTGCCATCAGTGAGAGGTCGGAGAACACTGAAGCTTTCTTT
CDR3 protein: CAISERSENTEAFF

D gene: TRBD1
J gene: TRBJ2-3
clone size: -
V gene: TRBV23-1
CDR3 DNA: TGCGCCAGCAGTCGGGGGTATGACAGGGGTCCAGATACGCAGTATTTT
CDR3 protein: CASSRGYDRGPDTQYF

D gene: -
J gene: TRBJ1-5
clone size: -
V gene: TRBV28
CDR3 DNA: TGTGCCAGCGTCATTCGGGGGGAGACAGATCAGCCCCAGCATTTT
CDR3 protein: CASVIRGETDQPQHF

D gene: -
J gene: TRBJ1-3
clone size: -
V gene: TRBV7-2
CDR3 DNA: TGTGCCAGCAGCACCAGGACGAGCTCTGGAAACACCATATATTTT
CDR3 protein: CASSTRTSSGNTIYF

D gene: TRBD1
J gene: TRBJ2-7
clone size: -
V gene: TRBV19
CDR3 DNA: TGTGCCAGTTCCACCACTGGGACAGGGGGAGGCGAGCAGTACTTC
CDR3 protein: CASSTTGTGGGEQYF

D gene: -
J gene: TRBJ2-7
clone size: -
V gene: TRBV6-1
CDR3 DNA: TGTGCCAGCAGTGAATCTGGGAACGAGCAGTACTTC
CDR3 protein: CASSESGNEQYF

D gene: -
J gene: TRBJ1-5
clone size: -
V gene: TRBV2
CDR3 DNA: TGTGCCAGCAGCTCACAGGGTGGCAATCAGCCCCAGCATTTT
CDR3 protein: CASSSQGGNQPQHF

D gene: TRBD1
J gene: TRBJ1-1
clone size: few
V gene: TRBV18
CDR3 DNA: TGTGCCAGCTCCGGACAGGTCGAGTTCACTGAAGCTTTCTTT
CDR3 protein: CASSGQVEFTEAFF

D gene: -
J gene: TRBJ2-4
clone size: -
V gene: TRBV7-8
CDR3 DNA: TGTGCCAGCCCGACCCCTTTACTCAGGGTCCGGGACATTCAGTACTTC
CDR3 protein: CASPTPLLRVRDIQYF

D gene: -
J gene: TRBJ1-2
clone size: few
V gene: TRBV28
CDR3 DNA: TGTGCCAGCAGTTTAGGAACAGGGAACTATGGCTACACCTTC
CDR3 protein: CASSLGTGNYGYTF

D gene: -
J gene: TRBJ1-3
clone size: -
V gene: TRBV27
CDR3 DNA: TGTGCCAGCAGTTTGAGGGGTGCCGGGACGGCTGGAAACACCATATATTTT
CDR3 protein: CASSLRGAGTAGNTIYF

D gene: -
J gene: TRBJ1-4
clone size: -
V gene: TRBV12-3/TRBV12-4
CDR3 DNA: TGTGCCTCCTCGATGCGAACTAATGAAAAACTGTTTTTT
CDR3 protein: CASSMRTNEKLFF

D gene: -
J gene: TRBJ1-5
clone size: few
V gene: TRBV6-1
CDR3 DNA: TGTGCCAGCAGTGAACGGAATCAGCCCCAGCATTTT
CDR3 protein: CASSERNQPQHF

D gene: TRBD1
J gene: TRBJ1-1
clone size: -
V gene: TRBV5-1
CDR3 DNA: TGCGCCAGCAGCCTGCAACAGGGGTGGGACACTGAAGCTTTCTTT
CDR3 protein: CASSLQQGWDTEAFF

D gene: TRBD2
J gene: TRBJ2-1
clone size: -
V gene: TRBV14
CDR3 DNA: TGTGCCAGCAGCGGACTAGCGGGAGGGCTGGTGGGGCAGTTCTTC
CDR3 protein: CASSGLAGGLVGQFF

D gene: -
J gene: TRBJ1-2
clone size: -
V gene: TRBV28
CDR3 DNA: TGTGCCACCACCCCCGACATTATAGGCTACACCTTC
CDR3 protein: CATTPDIIGYTF

D gene: -
J gene: TRBJ1-2
clone size: -
V gene: TRBV5-1
CDR3 DNA: TGCGCCAGCAGCTTGGGGACAGCCCAACCCTATGGCTACACCTTC
CDR3 protein: CASSLGTAQPYGYTF

D gene: -
J gene: TRBJ2-2
clone size: -
V gene: TRBV29-1
CDR3 DNA: TGCAGCGTTGAAGGCGGAGGCGGGGAGCTGTTTTTT
CDR3 protein: CSVEGGGGELFF

D gene: TRBD2
J gene: TRBJ2-3
clone size: -
V gene: TRBV28
CDR3 DNA: TGTGCCAGCAGTTCTTTAGGGGTTAGCGGGAGGAGTACAGATACGCAGTATTTT
CDR3 protein: CASSSLGVSGRSTDTQYF

D gene: TRBD2
J gene: TRBJ2-2
clone size: -
V gene: TRBV7-7
CDR3 DNA: TGTGCTAGCAGCTCTCCCCCCAGCGGGAGGGCCTCGGGCACCGGGGAGCTGTTTTTT
CDR3 protein: CASSSPPSGRASGTGELFF

D gene: TRBD1
J gene: TRBJ1-1
clone size: -
V gene: TRBV10-3
CDR3 DNA: TGTGCCATCAGCCTCTTGGACAGGGCGAAAATGAACACTGAAGCTTTCTTT
CDR3 protein: CAISLLDRAKMNTEAFF

D gene: -
J gene: TRBJ1-4
clone size: -
V gene: TRBV10-3
CDR3 DNA: TGTGCCATCAGTGAAAGGTTAGCTAATGAAAAACTGTTTTTT
CDR3 protein: CAISERLANEKLFF

D gene: -
J gene: TRBJ1-2
clone size: once
V gene: TRBV15
CDR3 DNA: TGTGCCACCAGCCTGACAGTTCTTAACTATGGCTACACCTTC
CDR3 protein: CATSLTVLNYGYTF

D gene: -
J gene: TRBJ1-2
clone size: -
V gene: TRBV6-5
CDR3 DNA: TGTGCCAGCAGTCCCCCCCGGGCCGGCGGAGGCTACACCTTC
CDR3 protein: CASSPPRAGGGYTF

D gene: -
J gene: TRBJ1-5
clone size: -
V gene: TRBV6-6
CDR3 DNA: TGTGCCAGCACGGGGGGACGGAGCAATCAGCCCCAGCATTTT
CDR3 protein: CASTGGRSNQPQHF

D gene: -
J gene: TRBJ1-1
clone size: -
V gene: TRBV7-2
CDR3 DNA: TGTGCCAGCACCCCACGGACGGGGGGCCTGGTTGAAGCTTTCTTT
CDR3 protein: CASTPRTGGLVEAFF

D gene: -
J gene: TRBJ1-1
clone size: -
V gene: TRBV19
CDR3 DNA: TGTGCCAGTAGTCCCCGGACCGGCCGAACTGAAGCTTTCTTT
CDR3 protein: CASSPRTGRTEAFF

D gene: -
J gene: TRBJ1-5
clone size: -
V gene: TRBV3-1/TRBV3-2
CDR3 DNA: TGTGCCAGCAGCCAACAGCAGGATCAGCCCCAGCATTTT
CDR3 protein: CASSQQQDQPQHF

D gene: TRBD1
J gene: TRBJ2-3
clone size: once
V gene: TRBV9
CDR3 DNA: TGTGCCAGCAGCATGGGGACAGGGGAGACAGATACGCAGTATTTT
CDR3 protein: CASSMGTGETDTQYF

D gene: -
J gene: TRBJ2-1
clone size: once
V gene: TRBV2
CDR3 DNA: TGTGCCAGCAGTGAAGTCGGGGGCCCCTACAATGAGCAGTTCTTC
CDR3 protein: CASSEVGGPYNEQFF

D gene: TRBD2
J gene: TRBJ2-1
clone size: -
V gene: TRBV27
CDR3 DNA: TGTGCCAGCAGTTTTAACGGGAGGGCAGGGTACAATGAGCAGTTCTTC
CDR3 protein: CASSFNGRAGYNEQFF

D gene: -
J gene: TRBJ1-1
clone size: -
V gene: TRBV19
CDR3 DNA: TGTGCCAGTAGAAACTCCGGGGGCACTGAAGCTTTCTTT
CDR3 protein: CASRNSGGTEAFF

D gene: -
J gene: TRBJ1-3
clone size: -
V gene: TRBV2
CDR3 DNA: TGTGCCACCAGACTTAACTTTGAGTCTGGAAACACCATATATTTT
CDR3 protein: CATRLNFESGNTIYF

D gene: -
J gene: TRBJ2-6
clone size: -
V gene: TRBV6-5
CDR3 DNA: TGTGCCATCACAGGAGACTCTGGGGCCAACGTCCTGACTTTC
CDR3 protein: CAITGDSGANVLTF

D gene: -
J gene: TRBJ1-1
clone size: -
V gene: TRBV11-2
CDR3 DNA: TGTGCCAGCAGCTTAAGCCGGACGAACACTGAAGCTTTCTTT
CDR3 protein: CASSLSRTNTEAFF

D gene: -
J gene: TRBJ1-6
clone size: -
V gene: TRBV9
CDR3 DNA: TGTGCCAGCAGCGCCCCCCAGTCACCCCTCCACTTT
CDR3 protein: CASSAPQSPLHF

D gene: -
J gene: TRBJ1-5
clone size: -
V gene: TRBV9
CDR3 DNA: TGTGCCAGCAGCACCGGGACTGTGGGTCCCCAGCCCCAGCATTTT
CDR3 protein: CASSTGTVGPQPQHF

D gene: -
J gene: TRBJ1-6
clone size: once
V gene: TRBV6-5
CDR3 DNA: TGTGCCAGCAGTTACTCGGGTGGGACACCCCTCCACTTT
CDR3 protein: CASSYSGGTPLHF

D gene: TRBD1
J gene: TRBJ1-1
clone size: -
V gene: TRBV7-9
CDR3 DNA: TGTGCCAGCAGCGCCCAGACAGGGTCCGTAACTGAAGCTTTCTTT
CDR3 protein: CASSAQTGSVTEAFF

D gene: -
J gene: TRBJ2-5
clone size: -
V gene: TRBV4-1
CDR3 DNA: TGCGCCAGCAGCCAAGATCTTTGGGGGTACCAAGAGACCCAGTACTTC
CDR3 protein: CASSQDLWGYQETQYF

D gene: -
J gene: TRBJ1-5
clone size: -
V gene: TRBV6-5
CDR3 DNA: TGTGCCAGCAGCCGTGGAGTAAGCAGCAATCAGCCCCAGCATTTT
CDR3 protein: CASSRGVSSNQPQHF

D gene: TRBD1
J gene: TRBJ1-4
clone size: -
V gene: TRBV6-5
CDR3 DNA: TGTGCCAGCAACAGGGGAGGTAATGAAAAACTGTTTTTT
CDR3 protein: CASNRGGNEKLFF

D gene: -
J gene: TRBJ2-1
clone size: -
V gene: TRBV11-2
CDR3 DNA: TGTGCCAGCAGCCCGGGATCGAACAATGAGCAGTTCTTC
CDR3 protein: CASSPGSNNEQFF

D gene: TRBD1
J gene: TRBJ1-5
clone size: -
V gene: TRBV27
CDR3 DNA: TGTGCCAGCAGTTTGGGACAGGGAAACATCCAGCCCCAGCATTTT
CDR3 protein: CASSLGQGNIQPQHF

D gene: TRBD2
J gene: TRBJ2-1
clone size: -
V gene: TRBV6-2/TRBV6-3
CDR3 DNA: TGTGCCAGCAGTTACCGACAGCGGGGGGCCGAGGGTAATGAGCAGTTCTTC
CDR3 protein: CASSYRQRGAEGNEQFF

D gene: -
J gene: TRBJ2-1
clone size: -
V gene: TRBV5-8
CDR3 DNA: TGTGCCAGCAGTTGGACTCTCCTGGGGAATGAGCAGTTCTTC
CDR3 protein: CASSWTLLGNEQFF

D gene: TRBD1
J gene: TRBJ2-7
clone size: -
V gene: TRBV6-2/TRBV6-3
CDR3 DNA: TGTGCCAGCAGTCGGATGAGGGGACAGGGGATGTACGAGCAGTACTTC
CDR3 protein: CASSRMRGQGMYEQYF

D gene: -
J gene: TRBJ2-1
clone size: -
V gene: TRBV9
CDR3 DNA: TGTGCCAGCAGCCCCCAGCCCGGCGGGGCAACCTACGATGAGCAGTTCTTC
CDR3 protein: CASSPQPGGATYDEQFF